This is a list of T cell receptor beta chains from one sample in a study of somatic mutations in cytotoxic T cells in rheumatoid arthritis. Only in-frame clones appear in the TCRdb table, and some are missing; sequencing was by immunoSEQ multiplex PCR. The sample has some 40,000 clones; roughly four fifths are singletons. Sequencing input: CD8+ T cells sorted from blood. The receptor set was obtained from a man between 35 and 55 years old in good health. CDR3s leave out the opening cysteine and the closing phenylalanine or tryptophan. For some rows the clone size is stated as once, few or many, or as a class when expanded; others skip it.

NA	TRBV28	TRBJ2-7	ASSPQGYWEQY
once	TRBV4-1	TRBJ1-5	ASSQAEFSNQPQH
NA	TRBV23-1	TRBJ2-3	ASSQLLAGAPTDTQY
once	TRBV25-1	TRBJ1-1	ASSESSGGTEAF
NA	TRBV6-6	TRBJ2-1	ASSTRAPTYNEQF
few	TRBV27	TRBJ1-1	ASSFWGSEAF
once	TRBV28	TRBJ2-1	ASIPATYNEQF
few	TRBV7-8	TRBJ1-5	ASSFRPIQPQH
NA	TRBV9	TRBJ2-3	ASSVASGIPTDTQY
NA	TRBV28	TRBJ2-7	ASRGQGASYEQY
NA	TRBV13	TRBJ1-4	ASSLQGGGEKLF
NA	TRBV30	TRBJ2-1	AWGDWGNEQF
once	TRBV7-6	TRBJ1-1	ASSQEPDTEAF
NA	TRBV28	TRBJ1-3	ASSPDSSGNTIY
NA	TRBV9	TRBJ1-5	ASSVGGGNQPQH
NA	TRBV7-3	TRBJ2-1	ASSSLAGVHNEQF
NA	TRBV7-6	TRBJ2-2	ASSSRREGADGELF
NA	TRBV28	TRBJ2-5	ASSPPRGRETQY
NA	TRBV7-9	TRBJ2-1	ASSSRLAELYNEQF
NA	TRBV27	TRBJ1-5	ASSLKGIGNQPQH
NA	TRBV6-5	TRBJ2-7	ASSYRLAGGDEQY
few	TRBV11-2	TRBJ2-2	ASSRRGNTGELF
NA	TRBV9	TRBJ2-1	ASSVGFSLRYEQF
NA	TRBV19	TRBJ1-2	ASSIGLGVGYT
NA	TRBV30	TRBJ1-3	AWSEGYTGNTIY
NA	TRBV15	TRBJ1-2	ATSGVRDQYGYT
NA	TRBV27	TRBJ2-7	ASSYSGRWYEQY
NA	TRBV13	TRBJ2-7	ASSQGAGSNYEQY
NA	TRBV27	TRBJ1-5	ASSPGRTQPQH
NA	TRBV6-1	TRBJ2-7	ASSELAGGPSYEQY
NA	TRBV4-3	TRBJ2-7	ASSQDWAGESEQY
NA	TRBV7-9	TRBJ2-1	ASSLQGNEQF
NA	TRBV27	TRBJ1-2	ASSLSYSYGYT
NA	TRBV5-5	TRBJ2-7	ASSLGTSPLEQY
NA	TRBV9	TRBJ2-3	ASSVEGKAGASDTQY
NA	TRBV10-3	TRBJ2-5	AISDLARDRDQETQY
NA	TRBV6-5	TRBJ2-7	ASSWRQNFNEQY
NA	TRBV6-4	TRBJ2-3	ASSDGTGGTDTQY
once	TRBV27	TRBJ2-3	ASSPGGRGYTDTQY
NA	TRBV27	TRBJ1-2	ASGNRGLSYT
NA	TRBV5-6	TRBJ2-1	ASRQGTHNEQF
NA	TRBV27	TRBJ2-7	ASSLAGGYEQY
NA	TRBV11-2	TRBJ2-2	ASSVWLQGRTGELF
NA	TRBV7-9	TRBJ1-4	ASSLEPQGEKLF
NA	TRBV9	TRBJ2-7	ASSKYSSYEQY
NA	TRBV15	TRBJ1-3	ATSGDGSSGNTIY
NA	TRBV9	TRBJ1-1	ASSLGGGTEAF